The 3 T cell receptor beta chains in this list originate from one sample, sequenced in a study of a mutant IDH1 vaccine in newly diagnosed glioma. Repertoires were generated with immunoSEQ multiplex PCR, while TCRdb's copy carries only in-frame clones and drops some. The repertoire includes about 44,000 clones, 65% to 90% of them detected once, and more than 4.5% sits in the top ten. This sample's time point: week 35, safety follow-up. In the vaccine, a single dose held 300 ug of the mutant IDH1 20-mer peptide, along with topical imiquimod. What these receptors recognize is not known. The sequenced sample was PBMCs, obtained from a glioma patient whose treatment included an IDH1 peptide vaccine. All receptors derive from a middle-aged woman with glioma. Some clones in this sample may be carry-over from other donors' samples.

This clone was seen only once. For the CDR3, the DNA is TGTGCCAGCAGCCAAGTGACCTCAGGGGGCCCGAACACCGGGGAGCTGTTTTTT. It is translated as CASSQVTSGGPNTGELFF. The chain couples TRBV4-2 to TRBJ2-2; 8 nucleotides line up with TRBD1. This CDR3 contains 18 residues. Germline CDR1 reads LGHNA; CDR2 reads YNFKEQ. V dropped 1 base and J dropped 0; count of bases not matched to a gene: 7.

This clone was picked up a small number of times. V usage is TRBV6-1 and J usage is TRBJ1-5, with TRBD1 matching over 9 bases. Germline V gene sequence: CDR1 MNHNS, CDR2 SASEGT. The CDR3 covers 15 residues. V trimming: 7 bases; J trimming: 3 bases; junction bases outside the gene matches: 7. DNA for the CDR3: TGTGCCAGCAAGTCTGGGACAGGGTTCAATCAGCCCCAGCATTTT. The encoded protein is CASKSGTGFNQPQHF.

The gene calls are TRBV6-5 and TRBJ1-6; tentatively, D is TRBD1 (6 bases). The germline V gene has CDR1 MNHEY and CDR2 SVGAGI. The CDR3 runs 14 residues. V was cut by 7 bases and J by 7 bases, with 14 bases left in between. In nucleotides, the CDR3 is TGTGCCAGCACTATTCAGGGGCAGAATTCACCCCTCCACTTT. Protein: CASTIQGQNSPLHF.